The 32 T cell receptor beta chains below come from one sample, sequenced in a study of T-cell reconstitution after alpha-beta-depleted transplantation in children. Unique molecular identifiers were built into the TCRbeta library. Each CDR3 protein is one row after TCRdb ran MiXCR on the PCR reads. The sample holds a few hundred thousand distinct CDR3 sequences, about 16% seen once. This specimen consisted of PBMCs, mostly from graft donor cells, obtained 360 days after TCRalphabeta/CD19-depleted stem cell transplant. The receptors shown here come from a boy younger than two who had a stem cell transplant for Wiskott-Aldrich syndrome, so the T cells may come from the graft donor.

Only one count was recorded for this clonotype. This chain links TRBV3-1 with TRBJ2-3; TRBD2 aligns across 7 bases. Germline CDR1 reads LGHDT; CDR2 reads YNNKEL (reference sequence). CDR3 length equals 19 residues. With V trimmed by 0 bases and J by 4 bases, 16 bases remained unmatched. DNA for the CDR3: TGTGCCAGCAGCCAAGATGATCGCGTGTGGGGGGGTTTTGCAGATACGCAGTATTTT. It encodes CASSQDDRVWGGFADTQYF.

The V gene is TRBV7-9, the J gene TRBJ2-2; no firm D call. V was cut by 9 bases and J by 2 bases, with 13 bases left in between. The CDR3 consists of 14 residues. Germline assignment: CDR1 SEHNR and CDR2 FQNEAQ (reference sequence). The DNA of the CDR3 is TGTGCCAGGTCAAGACTCACTAACACCGGGGAGCTGTTTTTT. Its protein is CARSRLTNTGELFF.

Concerning this clonotype: The junction departs from germline at one end; a sequencing error may be responsible. The chain employs TRBV13 and TRBJ2-3; D may correspond to TRBD1 or TRBD2 (6 bases each). Germline CDR1 is PRHDT and CDR2 is FYEKMQ (reference sequence). The CDR3 runs 15 residues. CDR3 sequence (DNA): TGTGCCACCAGCCTCCCGGGGGCTAGCACAGATACGCAGTATTTT. As protein: CATSLPGASTDTQYF.

The chain links TRBV29-1 to TRBJ2-7; 12 bases align to TRBD2. With V trimmed by 6 bases and J by 6 bases, 9 bases remained unmatched. In germline, CDR1 is SQVTM, CDR2 ANQGSEA. The CDR3 loop spans 14 amino acids. DNA for the CDR3: TGCAGCGTCGAAAGACCGGGACTAGCGGGCGAGCAGTACTTC. Translation: CSVERPGLAGEQYF.

This clonotype was recorded a few times. This chain joins TRBV11-1 and TRBJ2-5; 13 bases match TRBD2. This CDR3 comprises 18 residues. V shed 5 bases and J 2 bases; nucleotides not matched to a gene: 11. The germline V gene encodes CDR1 SGHAT and CDR2 FQDESV (reference sequence). The DNA for the CDR3 is TGTGCCAGCAGCCCCTCCCGACTAGCGGGGGGTAAGCAAGAGACCCAGTACTTC. As protein: CASSPSRLAGGKQETQYF.

The CDR3: CASSFEAAPGAGELFF. The CDR3 coding sequence is TGTGCCAGCAGTTTCGAGGCGGCCCCGGGGGCCGGGGAGCTGTTTTTT. The chain is built from TRBV12-3 or TRBV12-4 and TRBJ2-2; D is perhaps TRBD2 (6 bases). The V gene lost 3 bases and the J gene lost 6 bases, with 17 bases spanning the gap. The CDR3 has 16 amino acids.

In this sample, this clonotype turned up a few times. This chain connects TRBV7-9 to TRBJ2-7; 13 bases map to TRBD2. From germline, CDR1 is SEHNR and CDR2 FQNEAQ (reference sequence). The CDR3 extends over 14 amino acids. Trimming removed 0 bases from V and 10 bases from J; junction bases left unmatched: 3. The chain's CDR3 is CASSLALAGGPQYF. The CDR3 DNA reads as TGTGCCAGCAGCTTAGCACTAGCGGGAGGGCCCCAGTACTTC.

There are a few counts of this clonotype. The gene calls are TRBV7-9 and TRBJ1-6; tentative D call: TRBD1 (5 bases). With 8 bases removed from V and 5 bases from J, the gap between germline ends came to 10 bases. CDR3 length equals 13 residues. Germline CDR1 SEHNR, CDR2 FQNEAQ (reference sequence). The CDR3 DNA sequence: TGTGCCAGCCTAGGGACTAATAATTCACCCCTCCACTTT. This translates into CASLGTNNSPLHF.

J is TRBJ2-7 and V is TRBV5-1, with 7 bases that match TRBD1. The CDR3 covers 15 residues. Germline values: CDR1 SGHRS, CDR2 YFSETQ. The V gene end was trimmed by 2 bases and the J gene end by 4 bases; junction bases not matched to a gene: 9. The CDR3 DNA reads as TGCGCCAGCAGCTTCCGACAGGGCCAAGGATACGAGCAGTACTTC. This encodes CASSFRQGQGYEQYF.

This sequence joins TRBV2 and TRBJ1-6; 7 nucleotides match TRBD1. Looked up from germline, CDR1 is SNHLY and CDR2 is FYNNEI. The trim removed 4 bases at V and 7 bases at J, leaving 10 bases unmatched. This CDR3 spans 16 amino acids. CDR3 sequence: CASSVGQLSRNSPLHF. In DNA, the CDR3 is TGTGCCAGCAGTGTGGGACAGTTGTCCAGAAATTCACCCCTCCACTTT.

This clonotype was recorded a few times. This chain links TRBV29-1 with TRBJ2-5; no definite D call. Trimming shortened V by 3 bases and J by 0 bases, and 8 bases separated the two germline ends. The CDR3 sequence is 13 residues long. Germline CDR1 reads SQVTM; CDR2 reads ANQGSEA. The CDR3 here is CSVEGRYQETQYF. The CDR3 DNA is TGCAGCGTTGAGGGCAGGTACCAAGAGACCCAGTACTTC.

The chain uses TRBV5-1 and TRBJ2-1, with TRBD1 identical over 7 bases. This CDR3 has 14 amino acids. Germline V gene data show CDR1 as SGHRS and CDR2 as YFSETQ. Trimming cost V 2 bases and J 7 bases; bases outside gene matches: 6. CDR3 loop: CASSFTGEWNEQFF. As DNA, the CDR3 is TGCGCCAGCAGCTTTACAGGGGAATGGAATGAGCAGTTCTTC.

The sample holds a few counts of this clonotype. The chain employs TRBV6-1 and TRBJ1-1, with 7 bases fitting TRBD1. Trimming took 6 bases from V and 5 from J; bases not matched to a gene: 9. This CDR3 comprises 14 residues. Germline-derived CDR1 and CDR2 are MNHNS and SASEGT. CDR3 nucleotide sequence: TGTGCCAGCAGGACAGGGTTCAGGGAAACTGAAGCTTTCTTT. Protein: CASRTGFRETEAFF.

J is TRBJ2-7 and V is TRBV27, with a tentative D call TRBD2 (6 bases). The CDR3 runs to 15 residues. V shed 2 bases and J shed 4 bases, with 15 bases lying between them. In germline, CDR1 is MNHEY, CDR2 SMNVEV (reference sequence). The CDR3 DNA reads TGTGCCAGCAGTTTAGGGTGGGCTGGGGGGTACGAGCAGTACTTC. This encodes CASSLGWAGGYEQYF.

This clonotype came up a few times. V and J are TRBV10-3 and TRBJ2-7, with 8 bases identical to TRBD2. The CDR3 consists of 12 residues. The J segment lost 3 bases and the V segment lost 6 bases, leaving 1 base of the junction unmatched. CDR1 is ENHRY, CDR2 SYGVKD, per germline. This CDR3 reads CAIRGTSYEQYF. The CDR3 nucleotides read TGTGCCATCAGGGGGACTAGCTACGAGCAGTACTTC.

This clonotype showed up just a few times. The rearrangement joins TRBV28 to TRBJ2-1; tentatively, D is TRBD1 or TRBD2 (6 bases each). The ends were cut back, 6 bases at V and 12 bases at J, with 18 bases in the middle. Germline lookup yields CDR1 MDHEN and CDR2 SYDVKM. The CDR3 sequence is 13 residues long. The CDR3 region is CASSPKGGPGQFF. CDR3 bases: TGTGCCAGCAGCCCTAAGGGGGGCCCCGGGCAGTTCTTC.

The chain employs TRBV29-1 and TRBJ2-3; no clear D. The V end was cut by 1 base, the J end by 15 bases, with 20 bases between. Per the germline V gene, CDR1 is SQVTM and CDR2 is ANQGSEA. This CDR3 is 13 amino acids long. The CDR3 bases are TGCAGCGTTGAAGCACGGGCCCACGGCCTACTATATTTT. Its protein is CSVEARAHGLLYF.

The chain employs TRBV7-9 and TRBJ2-1, with 9 bases fitting TRBD2. The germline V gene has CDR1 SEHNR and CDR2 FQNEAQ (reference sequence). The CDR3 runs to 15 residues. Trimming took 5 bases from V and 10 from J; bases not matched to a gene: 12. The CDR3 here is CASSARLAAVVEQFF. In DNA, the CDR3 is TGTGCCAGCAGCGCTCGACTAGCGGCGGTGGTGGAGCAGTTCTTC.

The rearrangement joins TRBV7-8 to TRBJ2-1; D might be TRBD2 (5 bases). The CDR3 length is 16 residues. Deletions cut 1 base from V and 8 bases from J, with 18 bases between. Germline CDR1 and CDR2: SGHVS and FQNEAQ. CDR3 loop: CASSLGRGGWSHEQFF. The CDR3 DNA is TGTGCCAGCAGCTTAGGCCGTGGCGGGTGGAGCCATGAGCAGTTCTTC.

V usage is TRBV7-8 and J usage is TRBJ2-7, with 7 bases fitting TRBD1. Trimming removed 5 bases from V and 9 bases from J; junction bases left unmatched: 16. This CDR3 spans 15 amino acids. CDR1 and CDR2 from the germline V gene are SGHVS and FQNEAQ. For the CDR3, the DNA is TGTGCCAGCAGCGGCCCGGGACAGAAGTACGAGCGGCAGTACTTC. Translation: CASSGPGQKYERQYF. Using reference TRBV7-8 and TRBJ2-7 for the parts outside the CDR3, the full variable domain is GAGVSQSPRYKVAKRGQDVALRCDPISGHVSLFWYQQALGQGPEFLTYFQNEAQLDKSGLPSDRFFAERPEGSVSTLKIQRTQQEDSAVYLCASSGPGQKYERQYFGPGTRLTVT.

The V gene is TRBV12-3 or TRBV12-4, the J gene TRBJ2-7; D unresolved. The V and J ends lost 7 bases and 7 bases respectively, with 14 bases between them. The CDR3 runs 12 residues. CDR3 sequence: CASTSLRSEQYF. In DNA, the CDR3 is TGTGCCAGCACCTCGTTGAGGAGTGAGCAGTACTTC.

This clonotype was counted a few times. V usage is TRBV12-3 or TRBV12-4 and J usage is TRBJ2-7; possibly TRBD2 for D (6 bases). There are 15 residues in the CDR3. V was shortened by 4 bases and J by 4 bases, with 17 bases between the two germline ends. CDR3 loop: CASSSNWRGEYEQYF. The DNA for the CDR3 is TGTGCCAGCAGTTCCAACTGGCGGGGTGAATACGAGCAGTACTTC.

In this sample, this clonotype turned up many times. The chain carries TRBV9 and TRBJ2-1, with TRBD2 matching 7 bases. V shed 4 bases and J 4 bases; nucleotides not matched to a gene: 8. The CDR3 is 15 amino acids. The germline V gene has CDR1 SGDLS and CDR2 YYNGEE. CDR3 sequence: CASSQRLAEYNEQFF. CDR3 DNA: TGTGCCAGCAGCCAAAGGCTAGCGGAGTACAATGAGCAGTTCTTC.

The table lists this clonotype with a few counts. V and J are TRBV14 and TRBJ2-1; a possible D gene is TRBD2 (5 bases). This CDR3 has 13 residues. The germline CDR1 and CDR2 sequences are SGHDN and FVKESK. V dropped 6 bases and J dropped 3 bases, with 9 bases sitting between them. In DNA form, the CDR3 reads TGTGCCAGCAGTCGGACTTACTACAATGAGCAGTTCTTC. This sequence encodes CASSRTYYNEQFF.

The rearrangement links TRBV18 to TRBJ2-3, with D uncertain. This CDR3 contains 14 residues. Trimming removed 2 bases from V and 4 bases from J, with 10 bases in between. Germline lookup yields CDR1 KGHSH and CDR2 LQKENI. Here the CDR3 DNA reads TGTGCCAGCTCACCAGCGTCGGTTGCAGATACGCAGTATTTT. It translates to CASSPASVADTQYF. Combining the CDR3 with reference TRBV18 and TRBJ2-3 gives the whole variable domain NAGVMQNPRHLVRRRGQEARLRCSPMKGHSHVYWYRQLPEEGLKFMVYLQKENIIDESGMPKERFSAEFPKEGPSILRIQQVVRGDSAAYFCASSPASVADTQYFGPGTRLTVL.

The chain joins TRBV24-1 to TRBJ1-5; D is uncertain. This CDR3 comprises 15 residues. The V gene's germline CDR1 is KGHDR and CDR2 SFDVKD. The V and J ends lost 4 bases and 1 base respectively, with 10 bases between them. CDR3 residues: CATSDPGRSNQPQHF. CDR3 sequence (DNA): TGTGCCACCAGTGACCCCGGACGGAGCAATCAGCCCCAGCATTTT.

The chain uses TRBV10-3 and TRBJ2-7; the D gene is possibly TRBD1 (6 bases). The CDR3 totals 14 residues. V was shortened by 6 bases and J by 3 bases, with 15 bases between the two germline ends. Germline V lookup: CDR1 ENHRY, CDR2 SYGVKD. The CDR3 loop is CAISPGQKLYEQYF. As DNA, the CDR3 is TGTGCCATCAGCCCAGGACAGAAGCTCTACGAGCAGTACTTC.

The V call is TRBV7-9, the J call TRBJ2-5; 8 nucleotides match TRBD2. The length of the CDR3 is 15 residues. The J segment lost 7 bases and the V segment lost 3 bases, leaving 10 bases of the junction unmatched. Germline CDR1 reads SEHNR; CDR2 reads FQNEAQ (reference sequence). This chain's CDR3 is CASSFLSGGGRTQYF. The CDR3 region has the DNA TGTGCCAGCAGCTTCCTGAGCGGGGGCGGGAGGACCCAGTACTTC.

The J gene is TRBJ2-3, the V gene TRBV12-3 or TRBV12-4, with a possible D match to TRBD1 (5 bases). Trimming left V 5 bases short and J 4 bases short, with 16 bases between. This CDR3 has 15 amino acids. Here the CDR3 reads CASSRGGSWPDTQYF. The CDR3 nucleotides read TGTGCCAGCAGTAGGGGTGGCTCCTGGCCAGATACGCAGTATTTT.

The gene calls are TRBV5-1 and TRBJ2-3, with D perhaps matching TRBD1 (6 bases). This CDR3 has 16 residues. CDR1 and CDR2 (germline): SGHRS, YFSETQ. V was shortened by 0 bases and J by 1 base, with 12 bases between the two germline ends. CDR3 DNA sequence: TGCGCCAGCAGCTTGGCCCAGGGGTGGGGCACAGATACGCAGTATTTT. Its translation is CASSLAQGWGTDTQYF.

The chain recombines TRBV15 with TRBJ2-1; 12 bases align to TRBD2. Germline V gene lookup returns CDR1 LNHNV and CDR2 YYDKDF (reference sequence). The CDR3 loop spans 16 amino acids. V trimming: 1 base; J trimming: 7 bases; junction bases outside the gene matches: 5. In DNA form, the CDR3 reads TGTGCCACCAGCAGAGCAGGACTAGCGGGAAAAAATGAGCAGTTCTTC. Amino acid sequence: CATSRAGLAGKNEQFF.

The gene calls are TRBV12-3 or TRBV12-4 and TRBJ2-5; 12 positions match TRBD1. Trimming took 0 bases from V and 5 from J; bases not matched to a gene: 7. The CDR3 is 17 residues long. CDR3: CASSLARGTGGRETQYF. DNA for the CDR3: TGTGCCAGCAGTTTAGCGCGTGGGACAGGGGGCCGCGAGACCCAGTACTTC.